Below are 6 T cell receptor beta chains sequenced from a single sample in a study of technical replicates of blood from a handful of donors. The protocol was immunoSEQ multiplex PCR, while the TCRdb copy is restricted to in-frame clones and leaves out a portion. This repertoire shows under 90,000 clones, just over 95% found once; its top ten account for about 0.2%. Sequenced input: T cells isolated from PBMCs. The source of these receptors is a human donor in good health.

The J gene is TRBJ1-5, the V gene TRBV5-1; TRBD1 matches at 8 bases. The germline CDR1 and CDR2 sequences are SGHRS and YFSETQ. V shed 2 bases, J shed 3 bases, and the junction held 16 bases outside the gene matches. The CDR3 spans 19 residues. In nucleotides, the CDR3 is TGCGCCAGCAGCTTCGGACAGGGACAAGGGACCACATCCAATCAGCCCCAGCATTTT. Residues: CASSFGQGQGTTSNQPQHF.

The V and J genes are TRBV9 and TRBJ1-5, with unresolved D. The germline CDR1 and CDR2 sequences are SGDLS and YYNGEE. Trimming stripped 1 base from V and 4 bases from J, with 6 bases between. The CDR3 spans 13 residues. The CDR3 nucleotides are TGTGCCAGCAGCGTATCTCTAAATCAGCCCCAGCATTTT. Its translation is CASSVSLNQPQHF. The whole variable domain, remainder taken from reference TRBV9 and TRBJ1-5, is DSGVTQTPKHLITATGQRVTLRCSPRSGDLSVYWYQQSLDQGLQFLIQYYNGEERAKGNILERFSAQQFPDLHSELNLSSLELGDSALYFCASSVSLNQPQHFGDGTRLSIL.

V usage is TRBV27 and J usage is TRBJ2-7, with D possibly being TRBD1 (5 bases). CDR1 is MNHEY and CDR2 is SMNVEV in the germline V gene (reference sequence). The CDR3 is made up of 13 amino acids. Trimming removed 3 bases at V and 7 bases at J, with 13 bases between. CDR3 nucleotides: TGTGCCAGCAGTTTCGGCAGGGTGGGGGAGCAGTACTTC. Encoded protein: CASSFGRVGEQYF.

The chain joins TRBV4-1 to TRBJ2-3, with a tentative D call TRBD1 (6 bases). Between the trimmed V and J ends, which lost 5 bases and 5 bases, there was a span of 14 bases. The CDR3 has 14 amino acids. Germline CDR1 MGHRA, CDR2 YSYEKL. The DNA for the CDR3 is TGCGCCAGCAGCTCCGGGACACTCATAGATACGCAGTATTTT. This gives the protein CASSSGTLIDTQYF.

CDR3 bases: TGTGCCAGCAGCTTAGTGGGAGGGGCGAACACTGAAGCTTTCTTT. This gives the protein CASSLVGGANTEAFF. The rearrangement joins TRBV7-2 to TRBJ1-1; TRBD1 might be the D (5 bases). V lost 1 base to trimming and J lost 1 base, with 10 bases between them. The CDR3 has 15 amino acids. Germline V gives CDR1 SGHTA, CDR2 FQGNSA.

This chain links TRBV6-5 with TRBJ2-1, with 13 bases fitting TRBD2. Unmatched junction bases numbered 4, after V lost 7 bases and J lost 4 bases. The CDR3 is 15 amino acids. Germline lookup yields CDR1 MNHEY and CDR2 SVGAGI. In DNA, the CDR3 is TGTGCCAGCACTAGACTAGCGGGGGGATACAATGAGCAGTTCTTC. It encodes CASTRLAGGYNEQFF.